The rows below give T cell receptor beta chains drawn from one sample of a study of cytomegalovirus exposure and HLA in healthy donors. The method was immunoSEQ multiplex PCR; TCRdb's version includes in-frame clones alone and lacks a portion of them. The sample records 120,000 to 150,000 clones, about three quarters being singletons. Sequencing input: PBMCs. The receptors stem from a young woman in good health and CMV-seronegative. Each CDR3 is given with its conserved first and last residue. The D gene is left open where the match is weak. Not every row has a clone size; where given, it reads once, few, many or a size class.

v_gene	d_gene	j_gene	abundance	CDR3aa	CDR3nt
TRBV27	-	TRBJ2-1	-	CASSLLQGWGSYNEQFF	TGTGCCAGCAGTTTACTACAGGGATGGGGCTCCTACAATGAGCAGTTCTTC
TRBV5-4	-	TRBJ1-2	-	CASSLGGDNYGYTF	TGTGCCAGCAGCTTAGGAGGGGATAACTATGGCTACACCTTC
TRBV7-2	TRBD1	TRBJ1-4	-	CASSVTGTGLTTNEKLFF	TGTGCCAGCAGCGTTACCGGGACAGGGTTAACAACTAATGAAAAACTGTTTTTT
TRBV10-1	-	TRBJ1-2	few	CASSESRVYGYTF	TGCGCCAGCAGTGAGTCGAGGGTCTATGGCTACACCTTC
TRBV14	-	TRBJ1-6	-	CASSQDQAMGPYNSPLHF	TGTGCCAGCAGCCAAGATCAAGCAATGGGGCCCTATAATTCACCCCTCCACTTT
TRBV5-1	TRBD1	TRBJ1-2	-	CASSYGTAGLGYTF	TGCGCCAGCAGCTACGGGACAGCGGGCCTTGGCTACACCTTC
TRBV5-1	-	TRBJ2-7	-	CASSPRLDRNYYYEQYF	TGCGCCAGCAGCCCTAGACTCGACAGGAACTACTACTACGAGCAGTACTTC
TRBV4-2	-	TRBJ1-6	-	CASKLNAGSDNSPLHF	TGTGCCAGCAAACTCAATGCCGGGTCGGATAATTCACCCCTCCACTTT
TRBV25-1	-	TRBJ1-5	-	CASSESLRGAVNQPQHF	TGTGCCAGCAGTGAATCCCTGCGGGGGGCGGTCAATCAGCCCCAGCATTTT
TRBV6-5	-	TRBJ1-1	-	CASSPNVNTEAFF	TGTGCCAGCAGTCCTAACGTGAACACTGAAGCTTTCTTT
TRBV7-3	TRBD1	TRBJ1-4	-	CASSLGRGEKLFF	TGTGCCAGCAGCTTAGGCAGGGGGGAAAAACTGTTTTTT
TRBV19	TRBD1	TRBJ1-1	few	CASSIMAGGGWTEAFF	TGTGCCAGTAGTATCATGGCAGGGGGAGGTTGGACTGAAGCTTTCTTT
TRBV2	TRBD2	TRBJ2-1	-	CASKGRGGSNEQFF	TGTGCCAGCAAGGGGCGGGGGGGTAGCAATGAGCAGTTCTTC
TRBV19	-	TRBJ1-2	-	CASTPGSSLYGYTF	TGTGCCAGCACCCCCGGGTCGTCACTTTATGGCTACACCTTC
TRBV5-6	-	TRBJ2-3	-	CASSLGADTQYF	TGTGCCAGCAGCTTAGGGGCAGATACGCAGTATTTT
TRBV5-1	-	TRBJ2-1	-	CASSPGPGVNEQFF	TGCGCCAGCAGCCCGGGACCGGGGGTGAATGAGCAGTTCTTC
TRBV5-1	TRBD1	TRBJ1-2	once	CASSLGQGFNYGYTF	TGCGCCAGCAGCTTGGGACAGGGGTTCAACTATGGCTACACCTTC
TRBV28	TRBD2	TRBJ2-5	-	CASSFLAGGRETQYF	TGTGCCAGCAGTTTCCTAGCGGGGGGGCGAGAGACCCAGTACTTC
TRBV6-6	TRBD1	TRBJ1-2	-	CASSTTGGGYTF	TGTGCCAGCAGTACGACAGGGGGTGGCTACACCTTC
TRBV29-1	TRBD1	TRBJ2-3	-	CSVGGGTGTDTQYF	TGCAGCGTAGGAGGGGGGACAGGGACAGATACGCAGTATTTT
TRBV28	TRBD1	TRBJ1-2	-	CASSLGTGGGYTF	TGTGCCAGCAGTTTAGGGACAGGAGGAGGCTACACCTTC
TRBV7-2	-	TRBJ1-3	-	CASSLGSQGRGNTIYF	TGTGCCAGCAGCTTAGGGTCACAGGGTCGTGGAAACACCATATATTTT
TRBV29-1	-	TRBJ1-1	once	CSVEGPGGPARNTEAFF	TGCAGCGTTGAAGGCCCGGGCGGGCCAGCTCGGAACACTGAAGCTTTCTTT
TRBV5-4	-	TRBJ1-1	-	CASSLGGVGTEAFF	TGTGCCAGCAGCTTGGGGGGGGTTGGCACTGAAGCTTTCTTT
TRBV5-6	-	TRBJ1-1	-	CASSLGGNTEAFF	TGTGCCAGCAGCTTGGGAGGGAACACTGAAGCTTTCTTT
TRBV5-1	-	TRBJ1-3	-	CASSPTGQSGNTIYF	TGCGCCAGCAGCCCCACTGGGCAATCTGGAAACACCATATATTTT
TRBV5-1	-	TRBJ1-1	few	CASSLRPGMNTEAFF	TGCGCCAGCAGTTTAAGGCCCGGGATGAACACTGAAGCTTTCTTT
TRBV5-4	TRBD2	TRBJ2-2	-	CASSLDASGGTGELFF	TGTGCCAGCAGCTTGGATGCTAGCGGGGGGACCGGGGAGCTGTTTTTT
TRBV6-5	-	TRBJ1-1	once	CASSPGGVTEAFF	TGTGCCAGCAGCCCCGGGGGGGTCACTGAAGCTTTCTTT
TRBV27	-	TRBJ1-2	-	CASSLSGRLYGYTF	TGTGCCAGCAGTTTATCCGGCCGACTCTATGGCTACACCTTC
TRBV27	TRBD1	TRBJ2-7	few	CASRTGTGFSYEQYF	TGTGCCAGCAGGACCGGGACAGGGTTCTCCTACGAGCAGTACTTC
TRBV7-6	TRBD2	TRBJ2-1	-	CASSLTSGAYNEQFF	TGTGCCAGCAGCTTAACTAGCGGGGCTTACAATGAGCAGTTCTTC
TRBV21-1	-	TRBJ1-2	once	CASTSTGGTNYGYTF	TGTGCCAGCACCAGTACAGGGGGCACTAACTATGGCTACACCTTC
TRBV6-5	-	TRBJ1-3	few	CASSSGEGGNTIYF	TGTGCCAGCAGCTCAGGGGAAGGAGGAAACACCATATATTTT
TRBV28	-	TRBJ1-4	-	CASSLSPGSEKLFF	TGTGCCAGCAGTTTATCCCCGGGGAGCGAAAAACTGTTTTTT
TRBV29-1	-	TRBJ1-2	-	CSVEGQPSFGYTF	TGCAGCGTTGAAGGACAGCCCTCGTTCGGCTACACCTTC
TRBV5-4	-	TRBJ2-1	-	CASSPGQYGEQFF	TGTGCCAGCAGCCCCGGACAGTATGGTGAGCAGTTCTTC
TRBV9	-	TRBJ1-6	-	CASSATQNSPLHF	TGTGCCAGCAGCGCCACCCAGAATTCACCCCTCCACTTT
TRBV21-1	-	TRBJ2-7	once	CARLPGQTSYEQYF	TGTGCCAGGTTACCGGGACAGACTTCCTACGAGCAGTACTTC
TRBV6-5	-	TRBJ1-2	once	CASRRGTNYGYTF	TGTGCCAGCCGAAGGGGGACTAACTATGGCTACACCTTC
TRBV9	-	TRBJ1-2	-	CASSVEGSGDGYTF	TGTGCCAGCAGCGTAGAGGGGTCAGGGGATGGCTACACCTTC
TRBV5-1	-	TRBJ1-6	-	CASSLEGANSPLHF	TGCGCCAGCAGCTTGGAGGGAGCTAATTCACCCCTCCACTTT
TRBV7-2	-	TRBJ1-5	-	CASSVRTDGLTQHF	TGTGCCAGCAGCGTCCGGACAGATGGGCTGACCCAGCATTTT
TRBV4-1	-	TRBJ1-5	-	CASSQDNGVGQPQHF	TGCGCCAGCAGCCAAGATAACGGGGTGGGACAGCCCCAGCATTTT
TRBV14	-	TRBJ2-7	-	CASSQEWGGAYEQYF	TGTGCCAGCAGCCAAGAATGGGGGGGCGCCTACGAGCAGTACTTC
TRBV19	-	TRBJ1-5	-	CASSLQGSNQPQHF	TGTGCCAGTAGTTTACAGGGAAGCAATCAGCCCCAGCATTTT
TRBV7-3	TRBD1	TRBJ2-2	few	CASSPVTGVNGELFF	TGTGCCAGCAGCCCGGTCACAGGGGTGAACGGGGAGCTGTTTTTT
TRBV18	TRBD1	TRBJ1-4	-	CASSPTQGAYEKLFF	TGTGCCAGCTCACCCACTCAGGGGGCCTATGAAAAACTGTTTTTT
TRBV11-2	-	TRBJ2-1	few	CASSPLSTGAYNEQFF	TGTGCCAGCAGCCCCCTCTCGACAGGTGCCTACAATGAGCAGTTCTTC
TRBV5-1	-	TRBJ1-1	-	CASSLVVGGTEAFF	TGCGCCAGCAGCTTGGTGGTGGGGGGCACTGAAGCTTTCTTT
TRBV6-6	-	TRBJ2-7	-	CASSTLRTESGQYF	TGTGCCAGCAGTACCCTACGGACAGAATCTGGGCAGTACTTC
TRBV6-5	-	TRBJ1-2	-	CASSYKRGGANYGYTF	TGTGCCAGCAGTTACAAACGGGGGGGGGCTAACTATGGCTACACCTTC
TRBV18	-	TRBJ1-1	-	CASSPNGGEAFF	TGTGCCAGCTCACCGAACGGAGGCGAAGCTTTCTTT
TRBV4-3	-	TRBJ2-7	-	CASSQESTGTTREQYF	TGCGCCAGCAGCCAGGAGAGCACAGGCACTACTCGAGAGCAGTACTTC
TRBV11-2	-	TRBJ1-1	few	CASSSIRGRDTEAFF	TGTGCCAGCAGCTCCATCCGGGGAAGGGACACTGAAGCTTTCTTT
TRBV7-6	-	TRBJ2-3	-	CASSLAAGYTQYF	TGTGCCAGCAGCTTAGCGGCAGGGTACACGCAGTATTTT
TRBV5-8	-	TRBJ1-3	-	CASSVRGVIGNTIYF	TGTGCCAGCAGCGTCCGCGGAGTAATTGGAAACACCATATATTTT
TRBV13	-	TRBJ2-7	-	CASSLGALEQYF	TGTGCCAGCAGCTTAGGAGCTCTCGAGCAGTACTTC
TRBV4-2	-	TRBJ1-2	once	CASSQSWGGLEGGYTF	TGTGCCAGCAGCCAGTCCTGGGGGGGGTTGGAAGGTGGCTACACCTTC